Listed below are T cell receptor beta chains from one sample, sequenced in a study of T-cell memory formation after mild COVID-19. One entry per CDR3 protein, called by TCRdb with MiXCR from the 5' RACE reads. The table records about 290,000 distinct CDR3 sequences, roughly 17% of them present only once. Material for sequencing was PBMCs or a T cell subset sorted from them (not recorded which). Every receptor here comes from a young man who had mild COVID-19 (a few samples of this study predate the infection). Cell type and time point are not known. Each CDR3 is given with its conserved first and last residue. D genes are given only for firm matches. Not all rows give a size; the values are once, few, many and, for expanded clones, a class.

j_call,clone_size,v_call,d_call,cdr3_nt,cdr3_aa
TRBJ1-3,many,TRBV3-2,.,TGTGCCAGCAGCCAAGAGGGTAGGGGCGCCGAAAACACCATATATTTT,CASSQEGRGAENTIYF
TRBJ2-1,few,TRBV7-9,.,TGTGCCAGCAGCCCCCCCGCAAGTGAGCAGTTCTTC,CASSPPASEQFF
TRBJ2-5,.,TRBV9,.,TGTGCCAGCAGCCCACCTGCGGGGGACAGGATGGAGACCCAGTACTTC,CASSPPAGDRMETQYF
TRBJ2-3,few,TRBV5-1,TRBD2,TGCGCCAGCAGCAGAGGACTAGCTAGCACAGATACGCAGTATTTT,CASSRGLASTDTQYF
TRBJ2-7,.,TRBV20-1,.,TGCAGTGCTAGAGATATAGGGTCCGAGCAGTACTTC,CSARDIGSEQYF
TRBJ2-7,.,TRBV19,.,TGTGCCAGTAGTATAGCCGGGGACCGTGGATCCTACGAGCAGTACTTC,CASSIAGDRGSYEQYF
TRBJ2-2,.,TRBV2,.,TGTGCCAGCAACGGGAACGCGAACACCGGGGAGCTGTTTTTT,CASNGNANTGELFF
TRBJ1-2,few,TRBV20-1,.,TGCAGTGCTAGAAGGCAAAGGGCGGGCTACACCTTC,CSARRQRAGYTF
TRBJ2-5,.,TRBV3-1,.,TGTGCCAGCAGCCAAGGACCGATTGCAGGGACCCAGTACTTC,CASSQGPIAGTQYF
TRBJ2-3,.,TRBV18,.,TGTGCCAGCTCACCACGGGCCAGTTCTGGCACAGATACGCAGTATTTT,CASSPRASSGTDTQYF
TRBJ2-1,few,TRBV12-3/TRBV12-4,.,TGTGCCAGCAGTTTGGGGGGCCGGGGGAATGAGCAGTTCTTC,CASSLGGRGNEQFF
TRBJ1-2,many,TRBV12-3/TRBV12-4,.,TGTGCCAGCAGTTTGCTCCGCAGCTCCTATGGCTACACCTTC,CASSLLRSSYGYTF
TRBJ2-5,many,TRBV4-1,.,TGCGCCAGCAGCCAAGGTGGGGGACAAGAGACCCAGTACTTC,CASSQGGGQETQYF
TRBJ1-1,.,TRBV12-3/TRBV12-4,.,TGTGCCAGCATCGATGGGGCCACTGAAGCTTTCTTT,CASIDGATEAFF
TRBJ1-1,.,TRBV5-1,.,TGCGCCAGCACCCCAGGGAGCATGAACACTGAAGCTTTCTTT,CASTPGSMNTEAFF
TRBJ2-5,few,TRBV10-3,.,TGTGCCATCAGTGGAGGCGGAGGGGAGACCCAGTACTTC,CAISGGGGETQYF
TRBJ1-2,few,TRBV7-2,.,TGTGCCAGCAGCTTTTCTGCAGGGGATGACGGCTACACCTTC,CASSFSAGDDGYTF
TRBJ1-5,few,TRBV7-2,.,TGTGCCAGCAGCCCAGGGGTGGGCAATCAGCCCCAGCATTTT,CASSPGVGNQPQHF
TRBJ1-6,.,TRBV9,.,TGTGCCACACCCGGGGCCCACTCCTATAATTCACCCCTCCACTTT,CATPGAHSYNSPLHF
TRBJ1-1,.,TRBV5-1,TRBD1,TGCGCCAGCAGCAGCTCCGCGACAGGGGTCACTGAAGCTTTCTTT,CASSSSATGVTEAFF
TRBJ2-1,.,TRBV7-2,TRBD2,TGTGCCAGCAGCTTAAAGGAGACTAGCGGCCCCCCGAGCTCCTACAATGAGCAGTTCTTC,CASSLKETSGPPSSYNEQFF
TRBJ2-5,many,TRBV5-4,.,TGTGCCAGCAGCTTGGCCAGGATAGGCGAGACCCAGTACTTC,CASSLARIGETQYF
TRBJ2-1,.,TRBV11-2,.,TGTGCCAGCAGCTTAGAGGTCGGCCGTCTCTACAATGAGCAGTTCTTC,CASSLEVGRLYNEQFF
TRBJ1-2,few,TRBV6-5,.,TGTGCCAGCAGTTCCGAGGGAGGGTTGAGTGGCTACACCTTC,CASSSEGGLSGYTF
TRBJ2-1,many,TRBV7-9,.,TGTGCCAGCAGTCTAAGCAATGAGCAGTTCTTC,CASSLSNEQFF
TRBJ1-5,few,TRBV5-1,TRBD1,TGCGCCAGCAGCTCGGACAGGGGTGGTCAGCCCCAGCATTTT,CASSSDRGGQPQHF
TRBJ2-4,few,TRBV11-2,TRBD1,TGTGCCAGCAGCTTGGACAGGGTCAACATTCAGTACTTC,CASSLDRVNIQYF
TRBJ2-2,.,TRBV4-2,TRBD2,TGTGCCAGCAGCCCCCAAGGGTCTGGACTAGCGGGGGGGCACACCGGGGAGCTGTTTTTT,CASSPQGSGLAGGHTGELFF